This T cell receptor beta chain was observed in a study of blood T cell repertoires in COVID-19. On the study more broadly: Spain, Italy and the United States supplied samples that represented acute and convalescent COVID-19.

In the study's own analysis: Reference gene primers were amplified, and this amplification served to estimate nucleated cell counts. Measured with immunoSEQ multiplex PCR; TCRdb has only the in-frame clones, and not every one. The V and J calls and clone size come from that table; D and trimming were worked out from the DNA. The sample lists around 67,000 clones, about nine tenths occurring once. The CDR3 contains 14 residues. V lost 4 bases to trimming and J lost 4 bases, with 15 bases between them. Germline-derived CDR1 and CDR2 are SGHRS and YFSETQ. This clone came up a few times. This clonotype originated in a man between 50 and 59 years old with active COVID-19. The chain employs TRBV5-1 and TRBJ2-7; D possibly corresponds to TRBD1 (7 bases). The sequencing sample was made of peripheral blood. The CDR3 protein is CASSPRGTVYEQYF. CDR3 nucleotide sequence: TGCGCCAGCAGCCCACGGGGGACAGTTTACGAGCAGTACTTC.